This is a list of T cell receptor beta chains from one sample in a study of T-cell reconstitution after alpha-beta-depleted transplantation in children. TCRdb reanalysed the PCR reads using MiXCR and keeps one entry per CDR3 protein. Of about 980,000 distinct CDR3 sequences in the sample, around 30% were seen once. This sample comprised PBMCs, mostly from graft donor cells, obtained 360 days after TCRalphabeta/CD19-depleted stem cell transplant. These receptors all stem from a boy under two years old who had a stem cell transplant for SCID, so the T cells may come from the graft donor. Each CDR3 is given with its conserved first and last residue. Each record gives: clone size, D gene, J gene, V gene, CDR3 protein, CDR3 DNA. The D gene is left open where the match is weak. Clone size is given for some rows only: seen once, a few or many times, or a class if the clone is expanded.

abundance: NA
d_gene: TRBD1
j_gene: TRBJ2-7
v_gene: TRBV20-1
CDR3aa: CSAKGDQGARLHEQYF
CDR3nt: TGCAGTGCTAAGGGAGACCAGGGGGCGAGATTGCACGAGCAGTACTTC

abundance: few
d_gene: NA
j_gene: TRBJ1-4
v_gene: TRBV13
CDR3aa: CASSQRGTGDEKLFF
CDR3nt: TGTGCCAGCAGTCAGAGAGGGACCGGGGATGAAAAACTGTTTTTT

abundance: few
d_gene: TRBD1
j_gene: TRBJ2-2
v_gene: TRBV7-9
CDR3aa: CASSLGVGTGTTGELFF
CDR3nt: TGTGCCAGCAGCTTAGGGGTCGGGACAGGGACCACCGGGGAGCTGTTTTTT

abundance: few
d_gene: TRBD1
j_gene: TRBJ2-2
v_gene: TRBV6-1
CDR3aa: CASSQQGAETGELFF
CDR3nt: TGTGCCAGCAGTCAACAGGGGGCCGAGACCGGGGAGCTGTTTTTT

abundance: NA
d_gene: TRBD1
j_gene: TRBJ1-2
v_gene: TRBV7-1
CDR3aa: CASSGRTTGFYYGYTF
CDR3nt: TGTGCCAGCAGCGGGAGAACGACAGGGTTCTACTATGGCTACACCTTC

abundance: few
d_gene: TRBD1
j_gene: TRBJ1-1
v_gene: TRBV12-3/TRBV12-4
CDR3aa: CASWGQGMNTEAFF
CDR3nt: TGTGCCAGCTGGGGACAGGGGATGAACACTGAAGCTTTCTTT

abundance: NA
d_gene: NA
j_gene: TRBJ1-5
v_gene: TRBV6-1
CDR3aa: CASSGRDGGFGPQHF
CDR3nt: TGTGCCAGCAGCGGCCGGGACGGTGGCTTTGGGCCCCAGCATTTT

abundance: few
d_gene: NA
j_gene: TRBJ2-2
v_gene: TRBV10-1
CDR3aa: CASSESRRGELFF
CDR3nt: TGCGCCAGCAGTGAGTCCCGCCGCGGGGAGCTGTTTTTT

abundance: few
d_gene: NA
j_gene: TRBJ1-3
v_gene: TRBV2
CDR3aa: CASSERGIRIYF
CDR3nt: TGTGCCAGCAGCGAACGCGGGATTCGGATATATTTT

abundance: NA
d_gene: NA
j_gene: TRBJ2-3
v_gene: TRBV7-8
CDR3aa: CASSLAWRSDTQYF
CDR3nt: TGTGCCAGCAGCTTAGCGTGGCGCTCAGATACGCAGTATTTT

abundance: NA
d_gene: TRBD1
j_gene: TRBJ2-1
v_gene: TRBV7-8
CDR3aa: CASTLWDRAANEQFF
CDR3nt: TGTGCCAGCACCCTTTGGGACAGGGCCGCCAATGAGCAGTTCTTC

abundance: few
d_gene: NA
j_gene: TRBJ2-1
v_gene: TRBV2
CDR3aa: CASSESIGIRPYNEQFF
CDR3nt: TGTGCCAGCAGTGAGTCTATCGGGATTCGACCCTACAATGAGCAGTTCTTC

abundance: NA
d_gene: TRBD1
j_gene: TRBJ1-6
v_gene: TRBV14
CDR3aa: CASSLQGRINSPLHF
CDR3nt: TGTGCCAGCAGCCTACAGGGGAGGATCAATTCACCCCTCCACTTT

abundance: NA
d_gene: NA
j_gene: TRBJ2-7
v_gene: TRBV6-5
CDR3aa: CASSYRSGSNEQYF
CDR3nt: TGTGCCAGCAGTTATCGGTCAGGGTCGAACGAGCAGTACTTC

abundance: few
d_gene: NA
j_gene: TRBJ1-2
v_gene: TRBV10-3
CDR3aa: CAISESRDGYTF
CDR3nt: TGTGCCATCAGTGAGTCAAGGGATGGCTACACCTTC

abundance: once
d_gene: NA
j_gene: TRBJ2-3
v_gene: TRBV5-1
CDR3aa: CASSLFPPSGRTDTQYF
CDR3nt: TGCGCCAGCAGCTTGTTCCCCCCTTCGGGCCGCACAGATACGCAGTATTTT

abundance: many
d_gene: NA
j_gene: TRBJ2-1
v_gene: TRBV18
CDR3aa: CASSPVGLEQFF
CDR3nt: TGTGCCAGCTCACCGGTGGGCCTTGAGCAGTTCTTC

abundance: few
d_gene: NA
j_gene: TRBJ2-7
v_gene: TRBV5-1
CDR3aa: CASSLVGAGIYEQYF
CDR3nt: TGCGCCAGCAGCTTGGTGGGGGCTGGAATCTACGAGCAGTACTTC

abundance: few
d_gene: NA
j_gene: TRBJ2-1
v_gene: TRBV6-2/TRBV6-3
CDR3aa: CASNPRVSRVRSYNEQFF
CDR3nt: TGTGCCAGCAACCCAAGAGTCTCGAGGGTTCGCTCCTACAATGAGCAGTTCTTC

abundance: NA
d_gene: NA
j_gene: TRBJ1-4
v_gene: TRBV7-2
CDR3aa: CASSIPTETNEKLFF
CDR3nt: TGTGCCAGCAGCATCCCGACGGAAACTAATGAAAAACTGTTTTTT

abundance: NA
d_gene: NA
j_gene: TRBJ2-7
v_gene: TRBV20-1
CDR3aa: CSARGVRWGGYDEQYF
CDR3nt: TGCAGTGCTAGAGGTGTCAGGTGGGGGGGCTACGACGAGCAGTACTTC

abundance: NA
d_gene: NA
j_gene: TRBJ1-3
v_gene: TRBV5-1
CDR3aa: CASSLPGNSGNTIYF
CDR3nt: TGCGCCAGCAGCTTGCCAGGAAACTCTGGAAACACCATATATTTT

abundance: NA
d_gene: NA
j_gene: TRBJ2-2
v_gene: TRBV29-1
CDR3aa: CSVEAGTNTGELFF
CDR3nt: TGCAGCGTTGAAGCCGGCACGAACACCGGGGAGCTGTTTTTT

abundance: NA
d_gene: NA
j_gene: TRBJ2-5
v_gene: TRBV7-3
CDR3aa: CASSSTGGIQETQYF
CDR3nt: TGTGCCAGCAGCTCGACCGGGGGCATTCAAGAGACCCAGTACTTC

abundance: once
d_gene: TRBD1
j_gene: TRBJ1-2
v_gene: TRBV28
CDR3aa: CASSFWDRDYGYTF
CDR3nt: TGTGCCAGCAGTTTTTGGGACAGGGACTATGGCTACACCTTC

abundance: NA
d_gene: NA
j_gene: TRBJ2-7
v_gene: TRBV3-1
CDR3aa: CASSPRMRGVYEQYF
CDR3nt: TGTGCCAGCAGCCCCCGTATGAGGGGCGTTTACGAGCAGTACTTC

abundance: few
d_gene: TRBD2
j_gene: TRBJ2-3
v_gene: TRBV15
CDR3aa: CATSMGGSTDTQYF
CDR3nt: TGTGCCACCAGCATGGGGGGGAGCACAGATACGCAGTATTTT

abundance: few
d_gene: TRBD1
j_gene: TRBJ2-5
v_gene: TRBV5-1
CDR3aa: CASSTSDRAGQETQYF
CDR3nt: TGCGCCAGCAGCACCTCGGACAGGGCAGGCCAAGAGACCCAGTACTTC

abundance: few
d_gene: NA
j_gene: TRBJ2-1
v_gene: TRBV24-1
CDR3aa: CATSGVTGSYNEQFF
CDR3nt: TGTGCCACCAGTGGGGTGACAGGATCCTACAATGAGCAGTTCTTC

abundance: NA
d_gene: NA
j_gene: TRBJ1-1
v_gene: TRBV6-5
CDR3aa: CASSYRAVLSEALVFF
CDR3nt: TGTGCCAGCAGCTACAGGGCCGTACTCTCTGAAGCTTTAGTTTTCTTT

abundance: few
d_gene: NA
j_gene: TRBJ2-7
v_gene: TRBV4-2
CDR3aa: CASSQGPYIEQYF
CDR3nt: TGTGCCAGCAGCCAAGGGCCCTATATCGAGCAGTACTTC

abundance: NA
d_gene: NA
j_gene: TRBJ2-7
v_gene: TRBV5-5
CDR3aa: CASKDSPYEQYF
CDR3nt: TGTGCCAGCAAGGACAGTCCCTACGAGCAGTACTTC

abundance: few
d_gene: TRBD1
j_gene: TRBJ2-2
v_gene: TRBV7-6
CDR3aa: CASSLAGQGIGELFF
CDR3nt: TGTGCCAGCAGCTTAGCGGGACAGGGAATCGGGGAGCTGTTTTTT

abundance: NA
d_gene: NA
j_gene: TRBJ2-2
v_gene: TRBV4-1
CDR3aa: CASSHGGLPDTGELFF
CDR3nt: TGCGCCAGCAGCCACGGTGGCCTGCCGGACACCGGGGAGCTGTTTTTT

abundance: few
d_gene: NA
j_gene: TRBJ1-4
v_gene: TRBV12-3/TRBV12-4
CDR3aa: CASSLGRGLNEKLFF
CDR3nt: TGTGCCAGCAGTTTAGGCAGGGGCCTTAATGAAAAACTGTTTTTT

abundance: NA
d_gene: NA
j_gene: TRBJ2-7
v_gene: TRBV5-1
CDR3aa: CASSPNTGEVNYEQYF
CDR3nt: TGCGCCAGCAGCCCAAACACAGGGGAGGTGAACTACGAGCAGTACTTC

abundance: NA
d_gene: TRBD1
j_gene: TRBJ1-3
v_gene: TRBV4-1
CDR3aa: CASSQAGTVSGNTIYF
CDR3nt: TGCGCCAGCAGCCAAGCGGGGACAGTCTCTGGAAACACCATATATTTT

abundance: NA
d_gene: NA
j_gene: TRBJ2-3
v_gene: TRBV27
CDR3aa: CASQPEGTDTQYF
CDR3nt: TGTGCCAGCCAACCGGAGGGCACAGATACGCAGTATTTT

abundance: NA
d_gene: NA
j_gene: TRBJ2-3
v_gene: TRBV5-1
CDR3aa: CASSLGTDFPTDTQYF
CDR3nt: TGCGCCAGCAGCTTGGGGACTGACTTCCCCACAGATACGCAGTATTTT

abundance: few
d_gene: NA
j_gene: TRBJ1-1
v_gene: TRBV11-1
CDR3aa: CASSVSSGTTAMNTEAFF
CDR3nt: TGTGCCAGCAGCGTATCCTCCGGGACAACAGCTATGAACACTGAAGCTTTCTTT

abundance: few
d_gene: NA
j_gene: TRBJ1-3
v_gene: TRBV12-3/TRBV12-4
CDR3aa: CASSFLARVYSGNTIYF
CDR3nt: TGTGCCAGCAGTTTCCTGGCACGCGTATACTCTGGAAACACCATATATTTT

abundance: few
d_gene: NA
j_gene: TRBJ2-2
v_gene: TRBV7-8
CDR3aa: CASSFRRMNTGELFF
CDR3nt: TGTGCCAGCAGCTTTCGGAGGATGAACACCGGGGAGCTGTTTTTT

abundance: few
d_gene: TRBD1
j_gene: TRBJ2-5
v_gene: TRBV12-3/TRBV12-4
CDR3aa: CASSTSGTGETQYF
CDR3nt: TGTGCCAGCAGCACCTCCGGGACAGGGGAGACCCAGTACTTC

abundance: few
d_gene: TRBD1
j_gene: TRBJ1-1
v_gene: TRBV20-1
CDR3aa: CSARSLGQGNTEAFF
CDR3nt: TGCAGTGCTAGATCCCTGGGACAGGGGAACACTGAAGCTTTCTTT

abundance: NA
d_gene: NA
j_gene: TRBJ1-5
v_gene: TRBV5-5
CDR3aa: CASSMDTYQPQHF
CDR3nt: TGTGCCAGCAGCATGGACACTTATCAGCCCCAGCATTTT

abundance: few
d_gene: NA
j_gene: TRBJ2-5
v_gene: TRBV24-1
CDR3aa: CATSPDGPLETQYF
CDR3nt: TGTGCCACCAGTCCCGACGGGCCCCTGGAGACCCAGTACTTC

abundance: few
d_gene: TRBD1
j_gene: TRBJ2-3
v_gene: TRBV9
CDR3aa: CASSVGDRGAWDTQYF
CDR3nt: TGTGCCAGCAGCGTAGGGGACAGGGGCGCATGGGATACGCAGTATTTT

abundance: few
d_gene: NA
j_gene: TRBJ1-5
v_gene: TRBV18
CDR3aa: CASSPVGLGPQHF
CDR3nt: TGTGCCAGCTCACCGGTGGGGTTAGGACCCCAGCATTTT

abundance: once
d_gene: TRBD2
j_gene: TRBJ2-1
v_gene: TRBV15
CDR3aa: CATSRRLAGRYNEQFF
CDR3nt: TGTGCCACCAGCAGAAGACTAGCGGGGCGATACAATGAGCAGTTCTTC

abundance: NA
d_gene: TRBD1
j_gene: TRBJ2-4
v_gene: TRBV2
CDR3aa: CASLHRGQNIQYF
CDR3nt: TGTGCCAGTCTTCATAGGGGGCAAAACATTCAGTACTTC

abundance: few
d_gene: NA
j_gene: TRBJ2-1
v_gene: TRBV29-1
CDR3aa: CSVGAGLSYNEQFF
CDR3nt: TGCAGCGTTGGCGCGGGACTCTCCTACAATGAGCAGTTCTTC

abundance: NA
d_gene: NA
j_gene: TRBJ2-1
v_gene: TRBV4-1
CDR3aa: CASSQAVRRGEGNEQFF
CDR3nt: TGCGCCAGCAGCCAAGCAGTTCGTCGGGGCGAGGGCAATGAGCAGTTCTTC

abundance: NA
d_gene: TRBD1
j_gene: TRBJ2-7
v_gene: TRBV6-1
CDR3aa: CASSGSGQGISEQYF
CDR3nt: TGTGCCAGCAGCGGGTCGGGACAGGGCATTAGCGAGCAGTACTTC

abundance: few
d_gene: NA
j_gene: TRBJ2-3
v_gene: TRBV7-9
CDR3aa: CASAGSDTQYF
CDR3nt: TGTGCCTCAGCAGGCAGCGATACGCAGTATTTT

abundance: NA
d_gene: TRBD1
j_gene: TRBJ1-4
v_gene: TRBV28
CDR3aa: CASSPIWTGNEKLFF
CDR3nt: TGTGCCAGCAGCCCCATCTGGACAGGGAATGAAAAACTGTTTTTT

abundance: NA
d_gene: TRBD1
j_gene: TRBJ2-3
v_gene: TRBV29-1
CDR3aa: CSVAGWGLTGGKADTQYF
CDR3nt: TGCAGCGTTGCGGGATGGGGATTGACAGGGGGTAAGGCAGATACGCAGTATTTT

abundance: NA
d_gene: NA
j_gene: TRBJ2-5
v_gene: TRBV7-8
CDR3aa: CASSPQGIKETQYF
CDR3nt: TGTGCCAGCAGCCCGCAGGGGATCAAGGAGACCCAGTACTTC

abundance: NA
d_gene: NA
j_gene: TRBJ2-7
v_gene: TRBV11-2
CDR3aa: CASSLTMPGNAYEQYF
CDR3nt: TGTGCCAGCAGCCTGACTATGCCCGGGAACGCCTACGAGCAGTACTTC